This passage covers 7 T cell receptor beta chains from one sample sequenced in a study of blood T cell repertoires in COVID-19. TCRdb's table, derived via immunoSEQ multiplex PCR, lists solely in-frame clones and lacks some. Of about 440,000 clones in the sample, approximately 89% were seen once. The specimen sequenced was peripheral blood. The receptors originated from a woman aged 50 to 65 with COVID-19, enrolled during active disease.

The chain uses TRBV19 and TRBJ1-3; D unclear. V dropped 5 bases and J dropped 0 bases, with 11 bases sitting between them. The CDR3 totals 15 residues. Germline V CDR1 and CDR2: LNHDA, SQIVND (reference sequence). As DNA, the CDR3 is TGTGCCAGTAGTTGGTCCCCCGGCTCTGGAAACACCATATATTTT. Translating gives CASSWSPGSGNTIYF. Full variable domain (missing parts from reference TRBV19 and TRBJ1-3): DGGITQSPKYLFRKEGQNVTLSCEQNLNHDAMYWYRQDPGQGLRLIYYSQIVNDFQKGDIAEGYSVSREKKESFPLTVTSAQKNPTAFYLCASSWSPGSGNTIYFGEGSWLTVV.

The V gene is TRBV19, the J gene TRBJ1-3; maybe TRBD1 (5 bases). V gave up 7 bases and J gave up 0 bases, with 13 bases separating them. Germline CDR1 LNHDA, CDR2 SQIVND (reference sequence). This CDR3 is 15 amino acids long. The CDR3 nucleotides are TGTGCCAGTACTCTACAGGCCCGCTCTGGAAACACCATATATTTT. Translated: CASTLQARSGNTIYF.

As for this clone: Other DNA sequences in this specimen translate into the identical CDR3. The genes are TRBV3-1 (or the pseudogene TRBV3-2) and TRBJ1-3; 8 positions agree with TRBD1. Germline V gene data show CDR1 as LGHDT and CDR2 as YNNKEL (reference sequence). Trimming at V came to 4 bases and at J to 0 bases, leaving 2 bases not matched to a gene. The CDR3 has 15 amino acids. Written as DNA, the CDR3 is TGTGCCAGCAGCCGGACAGGGAGCTCTGGAAACACCATATATTTT. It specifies CASSRTGSSGNTIYF.

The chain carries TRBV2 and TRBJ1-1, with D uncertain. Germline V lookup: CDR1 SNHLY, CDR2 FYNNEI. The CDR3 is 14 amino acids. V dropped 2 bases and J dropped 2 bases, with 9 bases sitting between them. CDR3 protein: CASSESEFNTEAFF. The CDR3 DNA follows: TGTGCCAGCAGTGAATCTGAGTTCAACACTGAAGCTTTCTTT.

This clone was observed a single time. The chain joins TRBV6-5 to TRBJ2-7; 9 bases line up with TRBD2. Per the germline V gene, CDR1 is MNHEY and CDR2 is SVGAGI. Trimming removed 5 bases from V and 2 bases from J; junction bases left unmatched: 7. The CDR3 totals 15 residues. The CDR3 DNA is TGTGCCAGCAGTCCCAGCGGGGGGCGGACCTACGAGCAGTACTTC. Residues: CASSPSGGRTYEQYF.

CDR3: CASSSEEGLTQYF. In nucleotides, the CDR3 is TGTGCCAGCAGCTCGGAAGAGGGTCTAACGCAGTATTTT. The chain is built from TRBV11-2 and TRBJ2-3, with D perhaps TRBD2 (5 bases). Trimming left V 4 bases short and J 9 bases short, with 14 bases between. The germline CDR1 and CDR2 sequences are SGHAT and FQNNGV. There are 13 residues in the CDR3.

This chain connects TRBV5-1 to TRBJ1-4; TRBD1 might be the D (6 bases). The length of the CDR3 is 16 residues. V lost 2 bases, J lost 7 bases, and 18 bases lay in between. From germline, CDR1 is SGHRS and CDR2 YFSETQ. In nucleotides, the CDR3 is TGCGCCAGCAGCTTTAACCCTCAGGGAGGGGGTGAAAAACTGTTTTTT. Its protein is CASSFNPQGGGEKLFF.